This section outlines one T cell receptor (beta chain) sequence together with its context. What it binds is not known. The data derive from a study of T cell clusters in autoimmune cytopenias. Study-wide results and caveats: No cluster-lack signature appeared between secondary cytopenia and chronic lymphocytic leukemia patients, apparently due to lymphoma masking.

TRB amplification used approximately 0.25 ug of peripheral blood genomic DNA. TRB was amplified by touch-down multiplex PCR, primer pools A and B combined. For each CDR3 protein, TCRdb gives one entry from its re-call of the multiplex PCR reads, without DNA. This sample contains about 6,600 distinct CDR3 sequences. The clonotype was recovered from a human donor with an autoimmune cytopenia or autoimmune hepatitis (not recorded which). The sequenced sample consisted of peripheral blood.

Here the CDR3 reads CASSLIRAGELFF. This chain joins TRBV7-2 and TRBJ2-2; TCRdb indicates TRBD1, and absent DNA this call remains unverified. This CDR3 has 13 residues. Germline V gene sequence: CDR1 SGHTA, CDR2 FQGNSA.